This T cell receptor beta chain was sequenced during a study of shared clonotypes between healthy human individuals. General study results and limits: Compared with clonotypes that all four donors shared, non-shared clonotypes had lower generation probabilities. The researchers took only blood, and tissue repertoires probably look different. Measured sharing among donors was expected to vary with sequencing depth.

A word on this clone: Its specificity is not known.

Trimming shortened V by 4 bases and J by 8 bases, and 9 bases separated the two germline ends. There are 12 residues in the CDR3. The germline gives CDR1 MNHNS, CDR2 SASEGT. Measured with immunoSEQ multiplex PCR; TCRdb has only the in-frame clones, and not every one. Of more than 2,000,000 clones in the sample, approximately 92% were seen once. V usage is TRBV6-1 and J usage is TRBJ1-3; D remains ambiguous. The receptor was derived from a man aged 18 to 29 in good health. Sequencing used naive CD4+ T cells sorted from blood. Subset noted: CD45RA+ positively selected. The CDR3 region is CASSAPRDTIYF. For the CDR3, the DNA is TGTGCCAGCAGTGCCCCTCGGGACACCATATATTTT.